The sequence of this T cell receptor beta chain was determined in a study of shared clonotypes between healthy human individuals (dated by TCRdb to 2020 to 2021). Background on the whole study: The cohort included three men and a couple of women between 18 and 49 years of age. Between about 0.85 and 9.5 billion PBMCs per donor were obtained by leukapheresis. To increase sequencing depth and limit assay-specific biases, different laboratories used diverse techniques to prepare libraries and sequence TCR repertoires. Per donor, three plates each were used for CD4 naive and CD4 memory, two for CD8 naive, and one for CD8 memory. The study deeply sequenced blood TCR repertoires of five healthy adults to estimate repertoire size and the extent of clonotype sharing between individuals. Results the study describes overall, beyond this receptor: Incomplete sequencing was indicated by rarefaction of sorted-subset datasets, despite the large sequencing depth. Clonotypes shared by all four sorted-subset donors showed higher generation probabilities than non-shared clonotypes. Sampling was restricted to blood, and TCR repertoires in tissue are likely to differ from TCR repertoires in blood. Larger estimated clonotype richness was generally found for naive subsets than for memory subsets. Because the study included only a small number of donors, the genetic and exposure-history diversity represented was limited. Based on pairwise subsampling, the degree of clonotype sharing among donors was expected to be affected by sequencing depth. Sharing across several donors was observed for around 4.8% of naive CD4, 3% to 3.5% of naive CD8, 2.3% of memory CD4, and around 0.4% of memory CD8 clonotypes.

The V end gives up 4 bases and the J end 5 bases, leaving 4 bases in the junction not matched to a gene. The CDR3, cysteine through phenylalanine, is 13 amino acids long. Of the read, only the CDR3 DNA is kept; its 39 bases are in frame from base 1. CDR1 and CDR2 were assigned from the germline V gene as MNHNS and SASEGT. In its sample, this clone was seen once. The antigen this receptor binds is unknown. There are no base qualities to consult, and no much larger clone falls within one base. Using the deep immunoSEQ assay, TCR CDR3 regions were amplified from genomic DNA by multiplex PCR. Extracted genomic DNA from each cell subset was distributed evenly across all wells of several immunoSEQ 96-well plates, and each plate was treated as a replicate. Each replicate PCR for sorted subsets received about 0.2 ug genomic DNA, equal to about 30,000 T cell genomes. The purified libraries were quantified using a Qubit 3.0 fluorometer, sized with a Bioanalyzer 2100, and then quantified again using the KAPA Library Quantification kit. Every immunoSEQ 96-well plate was sequenced on a separate single-read 150-cycle Illumina NextSeq 550 flow cell. The authors' analysis ran thus. The immunoSEQ output contained only junctional sequences without quality scores, so filtering could not match that applied to full-length reads. To assign V/J genes and CDR3, sequences were annotated using PyIR, a Python wrapper for IgBLAST v1.9, with IMGT germline references. Reads were filtered out if the reads had weak V/J assignments (E-value above 1e-6), no CDR3, stop codons, out-of-frame junctions, or ambiguous translated residues. V3J clonotypes were defined by identical inferred V gene, J gene, and CDR3 amino acid sequence. Percentage overlap between repertoires was calculated by dividing the number of shared unique clonotypes by the size of the smaller repertoire. Richness of each repertoire was evaluated using RTK rarefaction, the Chao1 estimator, and Recon v2.1 estimates of unobserved clonotypes. For all TCRbeta clonotypes obtained by the gDNA method from several donors, generation probabilities were computed with OLGA. Drawn from immuneACCESS, this table holds only the in-frame rearrangements with V and J called that TCRdb kept. Clones are partly lost; checked studies trace under half to an unresolved V gene and leave the rest unexplained. The V and J calls and the clone size are those of that table, but D and trimming were determined from the DNA. The sample includes about a million clones, with around 77% observed a single time. 0.89% of the sample rests with the top ten.

The donors were healthy, HIV-negative adults with no recently reported acute infections or vaccinations. All donors were Caucasian adults living in Nashville, Tennessee, USA. CD4+ T cells were enriched by magnetic negative selection, after which naive cells were positively selected on CD45RA and the negative fraction was taken as the memory subset. Blood was collected by leukapheresis, and PBMCs were isolated by Ficoll-Histopaque density gradient centrifugation and then cryopreserved in liquid nitrogen vapor phase. Purity and quantity of every magnetically sorted T cell population were checked by analytical flow cytometry. Genomic DNA was isolated from every sorted fraction and measured by UV absorbance on a Nanodrop 2000c.

This TCR came from a man aged 18 to 30 in good health. Some clones in this sample may be carry-over from other donors' samples. The sample consisted of memory CD4+ T cells from PBMCs. The cell subset or site label, read with the paper, signifies: CD45RA-negative fraction. The rearranged segments are TRBV6-1 and TRBJ2-5; 7 central nucleotides agree with TRBD1. The DNA reads TGTGCCAGCAGTGGGGGACAGAAGGAGACCCAGTACTTC. Translated, it gives CASSGGQKETQYF.